The 7 T cell receptor beta chains in this list originate from one sample, sequenced in a study of blood T cell repertoires in COVID-19 (dated by TCRdb to 2019 to 2021). Libraries were constructed by the immunoSEQ multiplex PCR assay. TCRdb retrieved this table from immuneACCESS and kept in-frame rearrangements only. Not all clones are present; in checked studies, unresolved V genes account for under half, and no reason is known for the remainder. The sample has some 180,000 clones on record, roughly 87% of them singletons. Roughly 21% of the sample goes to the ten largest clones. The material sequenced was peripheral blood. These receptors were obtained from a man in his sixties with active or convalescent COVID-19.

The gene calls are TRBV6-5 and TRBJ1-2; 8 nucleotides align to TRBD1. V shed 2 bases and J 8 bases; nucleotides not matched to a gene: 7. The CDR3 totals 14 residues. Germline values: CDR1 MNHEY, CDR2 SVGAGI. CDR3: CASSYGQGSYGYTF. The CDR3 region has the DNA TGTGCCAGCAGTTACGGACAGGGTAGTTACGGCTACACCTTC.

V and J are TRBV24-1 and TRBJ2-7; a weak D match, TRBD1 (6 bases). The CDR3 contains 13 residues. V shed 5 bases and J shed 4 bases, with 11 bases lying between them. Germline CDR1 KGHDR, CDR2 SFDVKD. This chain's CDR3 is CATSAGEPYEQYF. CDR3 DNA: TGTGCCACCAGTGCAGGGGAACCTTACGAGCAGTACTTC.

V and J are TRBV5-1 and TRBJ2-6; TRBD1 matches at 9 bases. V lost 4 bases and J lost 1; bases outside the gene matches: 0. Looked up from germline, CDR1 is SGHRS and CDR2 is YFSETQ. CDR3 length: 15 amino acids. The CDR3: CASSGTGSGANVLTF. CDR3 in DNA: TGCGCCAGCAGCGGGACAGGGTCTGGGGCCAACGTCCTGACTTTC.

V is TRBV15 and J is TRBJ2-5; TRBD2 aligns across 9 bases. Looked up from germline, CDR1 is LNHNV and CDR2 is YYDKDF (reference sequence). This CDR3 contains 15 residues. Unmatched junction bases numbered 3, after V lost 0 bases and J lost 4 bases. The CDR3 coding sequence is TGTGCCACCAGCAGAGAGGGGACTAGCATAGAGACCCAGTACTTC. Translating it yields CATSREGTSIETQYF. Using reference TRBV15 and TRBJ2-5 for the parts outside the CDR3, the full variable domain is DAMVIQNPRYQVTQFGKPVTLSCSQTLNHNVMYWYQQKSSQAPKLLFHYYDKDFNNEADTPDNFQSRRPNTSFCFLDIRSPGLGDTAMYLCATSREGTSIETQYFGPGTRLLVL.

The rearrangement links TRBV13 to TRBJ1-2, with a weak D call TRBD1 (6 bases). The V and J ends lost 1 base and 5 bases respectively, with 11 bases between them. Germline CDR1 PRHDT, CDR2 FYEKMQ (reference sequence). The CDR3 sequence is 14 residues long. CDR3 coding DNA: TGTGCCAGCAGCTTAGTCCAGGGGACATATGGCTACACCTTC. It specifies CASSLVQGTYGYTF. The whole variable domain, filled in from reference TRBV13 and TRBJ1-2, reads AAGVIQSPRHLIKEKRETATLKCYPIPRHDTVYWYQQGPGQDPQFLISFYEKMQSDKGSIPDRFSAQQFSDYHSELNMSSLELGDSALYFCASSLVQGTYGYTFGSGTRLTVV.

The chain uses TRBV15 and TRBJ2-1, with TRBD2 matching over 8 bases. The V gene's germline CDR1 is LNHNV and CDR2 YYDKDF (reference sequence). The CDR3 totals 17 residues. The V gene end was trimmed by 3 bases and the J gene end by 0 bases; junction bases not matched to a gene: 7. CDR3 bases: TGTGCCACCAGCAGTTACGGGGGGGGTAGCTCCTACAATGAGCAGTTCTTC. It encodes CATSSYGGGSSYNEQFF.

With regard to this clone: Different DNA sequences within this sample yield the same CDR3. V usage is TRBV2 and J usage is TRBJ1-5; 8 bases align to TRBD1. CDR3 size: 14 residues. J gave up 4 bases and V 5 bases, and 4 bases lay outside the gene matches. Per germline, CDR1 SNHLY and CDR2 FYNNEI. CDR3: CASSTGTGNQPQHF. CDR3 in DNA: TGTGCCAGCAGTACCGGGACAGGTAATCAGCCCCAGCATTTT.